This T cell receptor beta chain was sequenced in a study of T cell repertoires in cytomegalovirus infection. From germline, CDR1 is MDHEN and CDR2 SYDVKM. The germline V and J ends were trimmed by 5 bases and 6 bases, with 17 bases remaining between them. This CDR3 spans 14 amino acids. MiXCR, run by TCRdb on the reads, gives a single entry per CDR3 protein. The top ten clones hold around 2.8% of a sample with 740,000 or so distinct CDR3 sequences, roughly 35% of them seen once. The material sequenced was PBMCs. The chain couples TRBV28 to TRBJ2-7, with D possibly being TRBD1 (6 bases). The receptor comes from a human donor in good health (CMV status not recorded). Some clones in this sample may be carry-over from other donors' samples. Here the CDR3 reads CASSLYRVHSEQYF. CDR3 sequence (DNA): TGTGCCAGCAGTCTCTACAGGGTACATAGCGAGCAGTACTTC.